The T cell receptor beta chain under discussion was sequenced for a study of T cell repertoires in cytomegalovirus infection (dated by TCRdb to the late 2010s). Notes on the research overall: Alongside well-studied HLA-B-restricted epitopes, the peptide stimulations were aimed at recently identified HLA-C-restricted CMV epitopes, whose presentation resists viral immunomodulation. Because public TCR beta signatures pointed to carriage of CMV infection together with the matching HLA type, the HLA type of each donor mattered for the analysis.

Sequencing instrument: Illumina HiSeq 1500. TCRdb's own reprocessing of the public reads used fastp at Q25 and MiXCR and kept productive beta chains. For every CDR3 protein sequence, its rows merge into one entry that carries the most common genes and DNA. The sample table shows some 940,000 distinct CDR3 sequences, and under 40% are seen once. Of the sample, roughly 13% is held by the ten largest clones. A note on this clonotype: Its antigen remains unidentified. Base qualities are not at hand, and no much larger clone is one base apart.

Read against the paper, the sample's treatment or condition label means: in vitro stimulation with specific CMV peptide epitopes to enrich CMV-specific T cells. Study-wide conclusions, independent of this receptor: The ex vivo response was dominated by HLA-C-restricted CMV-specific TCR beta clonotypes, which also provided the single most frequent clonotype in two of eight donors. Cumulative frequency of public TCR beta family members discriminated carriers of CMV infection plus the relevant HLA type in this cohort and an independent approximately 350-donor cohort.

V is cut by 2 bases and J by 4 bases, and the space between the germline ends is 9 bases. The CDR3 contains 14 residues, cysteine and phenylalanine counted. The kept DNA is CDR3 alone, 42 bases in frame from the first base. Sample: cultured CD8+ T cells from PBMCs, taken from culture after CMV antigen stimulation. Recombination joined TRBV12-3 or TRBV12-4 with TRBJ1-5, with the D gene not confidently named. This receptor was obtained from a human donor in good health (CMV status not recorded). Some clones in this sample may be carry-over from other donors' samples. The DNA is as follows: TGTGCCAGCAGTTTAACGGCCACGAATCAGCCCCAGCATTTT. Its coded protein is CASSLTATNQPQHF.